Following are 31 T cell receptor beta chains from one sample sequenced in a study of cytomegalovirus exposure and HLA in healthy donors. The PCR had 60 Vbeta and 13 Jbeta primers. The table came from immunoSEQ multiplex PCR; TCRdb's copy has only in-frame clones and leaves some out. The sample includes about 120,000 clones, roughly 69% of them seen just once. Sequences were obtained from PBMCs. These receptors originate from a woman in her thirties or forties in good health and CMV-seropositive.

The rearrangement joins TRBV25-1 to TRBJ2-2, with a weak D call TRBD1 (6 bases). CDR1 MGHDK and CDR2 SYGVNS come from the germline V gene. CDR3 length: 15 residues. Trimming cost V 3 bases and J 3 bases, with 11 bases left between them. This CDR3 reads CASSEQGQDTGELFF. In DNA form, the CDR3 reads TGTGCCAGCAGTGAGCAGGGGCAGGACACCGGGGAGCTGTTTTTT. Filled out from reference TRBV25-1 and TRBJ2-2, the complete variable domain reads EADIYQTPRYLVIGTGKKITLECSQTMGHDKMYWYQQDPGMELHLIHYSYGVNSTEKGDLSSESTVSRIRTEHFPLTLESARPSHTSQYLCASSEQGQDTGELFFGEGSRLTVL.

This sequence joins TRBV5-4 and TRBJ2-2, with 8 positions matching TRBD2. The V gene end was trimmed by 4 bases and the J gene end by 2 bases; junction bases not matched to a gene: 7. The V gene's germline CDR1 is SGHNT and CDR2 YYREEE (reference sequence). CDR3 size: 16 residues. CDR3 protein: CASSPWTSSNTGELFF. The CDR3 DNA reads TGTGCCAGCAGCCCATGGACTAGCTCTAACACCGGGGAGCTGTTTTTT. Together with reference TRBV5-4 and TRBJ2-2, the CDR3 gives the full variable domain: ETGVTQSPTHLIKTRGQQVTLRCSSQSGHNTVSWYQQALGQGPQFIFQYYREEENGRGNFPPRFSGLQFPNYSSELNVNALELDDSALYLCASSPWTSSNTGELFFGEGSRLTVL.

V usage is TRBV6-5 and J usage is TRBJ2-5, with D perhaps TRBD1 (6 bases). Trimming removed 8 bases from V and 2 bases from J, with 9 bases in between. Germline V lookup: CDR1 MNHEY, CDR2 SVGAGI. The CDR3 totals 12 residues. In DNA, the CDR3 is TGTGCCAGCCGGGACACACAAGAGACCCAGTACTTC. Translating it yields CASRDTQETQYF.

The chain couples TRBV15 to TRBJ2-7, with 8 bases lining up with TRBD2. The germline V gene has CDR1 LNHNV and CDR2 YYDKDF (reference sequence). The ends lost 0 bases at V and 1 base at J; junction bases unmatched: 5. The CDR3 runs to 16 residues. The chain's CDR3 is CATSRDPGGGSYEQYF. CDR3 DNA: TGTGCCACCAGCAGAGATCCCGGGGGGGGTTCCTACGAGCAGTACTTC.

V and J are TRBV7-9 and TRBJ1-1; D is perhaps TRBD1 (5 bases). Trimming shortened V by 5 bases and J by 1 base, and 14 bases separated the two germline ends. Germline values: CDR1 SEHNR, CDR2 FQNEAQ (reference sequence). The CDR3 sequence is 15 residues long. The CDR3 DNA reads as TGTGCCAGCAGCCCTACCGTCGGGGGGAACACTGAAGCTTTCTTT. It specifies CASSPTVGGNTEAFF.

This clone was detected a few times. The chain joins TRBV4-3 to TRBJ2-7, with D possibly TRBD2 on 5 matching bases. The germline V gene has CDR1 LGHNA and CDR2 YSLEER. With 0 bases removed from V and 2 bases from J, the gap between germline ends came to 8 bases. The CDR3 runs to 14 residues. The CDR3 reads CASSQDRGPYEQYF. The CDR3 DNA follows: TGCGCCAGCAGCCAAGATCGGGGTCCCTACGAGCAGTACTTC.

This clone was seen a few times. The chain links TRBV7-2 to TRBJ2-1; 11 bases are shared with TRBD2. The CDR3 consists of 16 residues. CDR1 is SGHTA, CDR2 FQGNSA, per germline. Losses at the gene ends were 5 bases for V and 3 bases for J; bases not matched to a gene: 6. The CDR3 loop is CASSHGTSGGYNEQFF. In nucleotides, the CDR3 is TGTGCCAGCAGCCACGGGACTAGCGGTGGCTACAATGAGCAGTTCTTC.

This clone turned up a few times. The chain uses TRBV2 and TRBJ2-7; 7 bases agree with TRBD2. The germline V gene encodes CDR1 SNHLY and CDR2 FYNNEI. The J segment lost 1 base and the V segment lost 10 bases, leaving 10 bases of the junction unmatched. This CDR3 has 14 amino acids. The CDR3 spells CATGRESGSYEQYF. For the CDR3, the DNA is TGTGCCACGGGGAGGGAATCTGGTTCCTACGAGCAGTACTTC.

V and J are TRBV7-3 and TRBJ2-2, with D perhaps TRBD1 (6 bases). The CDR3 totals 15 residues. Trimming left V 3 bases short and J 6 bases short, with 14 bases between. Germline values: CDR1 SGHTA, CDR2 FQGTGA. CDR3 protein: CASSFGQMFSGELFF. The CDR3 bases are TGTGCCAGCAGCTTCGGACAGATGTTCTCCGGGGAGCTGTTTTTT. Full variable domain (outside the CDR3, taken from reference TRBV7-3 and TRBJ2-2): GAGVSQTPSNKVTEKGKYVELRCDPISGHTALYWYRQSLGQGPEFLIYFQGTGAADDSGLPNDRFFAVRPEGSVSTLKIQRTERGDSAVYLCASSFGQMFSGELFFGEGSRLTVL.

Of note for this clone: This sample also contains other DNA sequences that code for the same CDR3. CDR3 bases: TGTGCCAGCAGCTTAGTTGCCGGGAACACTGAAGCTTTCTTT. It yields the protein CASSLVAGNTEAFF. The chain combines TRBV7-9 with TRBJ1-1; D is unclear. V was clipped by 1 base and J by 1 base, with 7 bases between them. The V gene's germline CDR1 is SEHNR and CDR2 FQNEAQ (reference sequence). The CDR3 covers 14 residues.

Only a few counts were recorded for this clone. The chain employs TRBV15 and TRBJ2-1, with TRBD2 as a possible D gene (6 bases). CDR1 is LNHNV and CDR2 is YYDKDF in the germline V gene (reference sequence). Between the trimmed V and J ends, which lost 4 bases and 14 bases, there was a span of 18 bases. This CDR3 has 13 amino acids. CDR3 sequence: CATSTTGTGVKFF. CDR3 nucleotides: TGTGCCACCAGCACCACGGGGACGGGGGTGAAGTTCTTC.

The rearrangement joins TRBV4-1 to TRBJ2-7; D is uncertain. The CDR3 is 14 amino acids. Germline lookup yields CDR1 MGHRA and CDR2 YSYEKL. Trimming pared 4 bases from V and 7 bases from J, leaving 17 bases between. The CDR3: CASSPSIAGWEQYF. In nucleotides, the CDR3 is TGCGCCAGCAGCCCTTCAATAGCCGGGTGGGAGCAGTACTTC.

The chain joins TRBV11-2 to TRBJ1-2; no definite D call. CDR1 SGHAT and CDR2 FQNNGV come from the germline V gene. The CDR3 length is 13 residues. V lost 5 bases and J 6 bases, leaving 13 bases between the germline ends. The CDR3 region is CASSPDYEDGYTF. The CDR3 nucleotides read TGTGCCAGCAGCCCGGATTACGAGGATGGCTACACCTTC.

The chain is built from TRBV7-9 and TRBJ2-7, with a possible D match to TRBD2 (5 bases). The CDR3 loop spans 14 amino acids. Trimming removed 1 base at V and 5 bases at J, with 12 bases between. Germline values: CDR1 SEHNR, CDR2 FQNEAQ (reference sequence). Here the CDR3 reads CASSLDGGGHEQYF. The CDR3 DNA sequence: TGTGCCAGCAGCTTAGATGGAGGAGGCCACGAGCAGTACTTC.

This clone appeared a few times. This chain links TRBV5-1 with TRBJ1-1, with TRBD1 as a possible D gene (5 bases). Trimming pared 5 bases from V and 1 base from J, leaving 12 bases between. The CDR3 runs 14 residues. In germline, CDR1 is SGHRS, CDR2 YFSETQ. CDR3 nucleotide sequence: TGCGCCAGCAGTGATTTTACAGGGAACACTGAAGCTTTCTTT. Its translation is CASSDFTGNTEAFF.

The CDR3 nucleotides are TGTGCCAGCTCACCCGATTACAGGATCACCGGGGAGCTGTTTTTT. Translating it yields CASSPDYRITGELFF. This chain joins TRBV18 and TRBJ2-2; D may be TRBD1 (5 bases). Germline V gene data show CDR1 as KGHSH and CDR2 as LQKENI. Trimming shortened V by 3 bases and J by 4 bases, and 12 bases separated the two germline ends. The CDR3 loop spans 15 amino acids.

The chain joins TRBV5-1 to TRBJ2-3; TRBD1 is a possible D gene (6 bases). V was cut by 4 bases and J by 2 bases, with 11 bases left in between. In germline, CDR1 is SGHRS, CDR2 YFSETQ. The CDR3 covers 14 residues. The CDR3 spells CASSPGQSTDTQYF. CDR3 coding DNA: TGCGCCAGCAGCCCCGGACAGTCCACAGATACGCAGTATTTT.

The V gene is TRBV12-5, the J gene TRBJ2-1; 7 bases align to TRBD2. Trimming cost V 4 bases and J 2 bases; bases outside gene matches: 2. The CDR3 is 14 amino acids. Germline V gives CDR1 LGHNT, CDR2 FRNRAP. CDR3 loop: CASGSGGPYNEQFF. The CDR3 DNA is TGTGCTAGTGGTTCGGGAGGACCCTACAATGAGCAGTTCTTC.

The chain carries TRBV6-5 and TRBJ2-2, with 11 bases lining up with TRBD2. The ends lost 5 bases at V and 4 bases at J; junction bases unmatched: 0. The CDR3 extends over 14 amino acids. Germline V gene sequence: CDR1 MNHEY, CDR2 SVGAGI. CDR3 coding DNA: TGTGCCAGCAGTACTAGCGGGGGCACCGGGGAGCTGTTTTTT. Its translation is CASSTSGGTGELFF.

The CDR3 protein is CASKGHNSGANVLTF. Here the CDR3 DNA reads TGTGCCAGTAAGGGACATAACTCTGGGGCCAACGTCCTGACTTTC. The chain joins TRBV19 to TRBJ2-6; D is possibly TRBD1 (6 bases). Between the trimmed V and J ends, which lost 7 bases and 0 bases, there was a span of 10 bases. The CDR3 has 15 amino acids. Per the germline V gene, CDR1 is LNHDA and CDR2 is SQIVND (reference sequence).

V usage is TRBV5-1 and J usage is TRBJ2-1; a possible D gene is TRBD2 (6 bases). V was clipped by 0 bases and J by 4 bases, with 8 bases between them. The germline V gene has CDR1 SGHRS and CDR2 YFSETQ. This CDR3 is built from 14 residues. The CDR3 reads CASSLEGLYNEQFF. CDR3 sequence (DNA): TGCGCCAGCAGCTTGGAAGGACTATACAATGAGCAGTTCTTC.

This clone was counted a single time. The V and J genes are TRBV2 and TRBJ2-1, with 11 nucleotides matching TRBD2. J was trimmed by 7 bases and V by 5 bases; bases with no gene match: 13. The CDR3 is 17 amino acids. In germline, CDR1 is SNHLY, CDR2 FYNNEI. CDR3 sequence: CASSLGLAERGGNEQFF. CDR3 in DNA: TGTGCCAGCAGTCTGGGACTAGCGGAGAGGGGGGGGAATGAGCAGTTCTTC.

The rearrangement uses TRBV5-6 and TRBJ2-1; the match to TRBD2 covers 7 bases. There are 15 residues in the CDR3. The germline V gene has CDR1 SGHDT and CDR2 YYEEEE. The J segment lost 5 bases and the V segment lost 7 bases, leaving 12 bases of the junction unmatched. CDR3: CASRLGLGADNEQFF. The CDR3 bases are TGTGCCAGCCGACTTGGACTAGGGGCTGACAATGAGCAGTTCTTC.

The chain uses TRBV13 and TRBJ2-2, with D possibly TRBD1 on 6 matching bases. Trimming removed 6 bases from V and 1 base from J, with 15 bases in between. CDR1 is PRHDT, CDR2 FYEKMQ, per germline (reference sequence). The CDR3 is made up of 16 amino acids. This CDR3 reads CASSFSLQGNTGELFF. The CDR3 nucleotides are TGTGCCAGCAGTTTTTCCTTACAGGGGAACACCGGGGAGCTGTTTTTT.

The V and J genes are TRBV18 and TRBJ2-1; D is undetermined. Deletions cut 4 bases from V and 10 bases from J, with 11 bases between. The CDR3 sequence is 12 residues long. The germline V gene has CDR1 KGHSH and CDR2 LQKENI. The CDR3 reads CASSLTAEEQFF. CDR3 nucleotide sequence: TGTGCCAGCTCACTCACGGCGGAAGAGCAGTTCTTC.

V gene TRBV19 combines with J gene TRBJ2-1; the D gene is possibly TRBD2 (5 bases). The germline V gene encodes CDR1 LNHDA and CDR2 SQIVND (reference sequence). The length of the CDR3 is 14 residues. Trimming shortened V by 5 bases and J by 5 bases, and 13 bases separated the two germline ends. The CDR3 DNA is TGTGCCAGTAGTGTATGGGAGTCCCACAATGAGCAGTTCTTC. Protein: CASSVWESHNEQFF. The full variable domain, with the rest looked up from reference TRBV19 and TRBJ2-1, is DGGITQSPKYLFRKEGQNVTLSCEQNLNHDAMYWYRQDPGQGLRLIYYSQIVNDFQKGDIAEGYSVSREKKESFPLTVTSAQKNPTAFYLCASSVWESHNEQFFGPGTRLTVL.

V is TRBV7-3 and J is TRBJ1-1; 7 nucleotides align to TRBD1. J gave up 5 bases and V 5 bases, and 8 bases lay outside the gene matches. The CDR3 totals 14 residues. The germline V gene has CDR1 SGHTA and CDR2 FQGTGA. The CDR3 coding sequence is TGTGCCAGCAGCCGAGGGGGCGCGAATACTGAAGCTTTCTTT. Its protein product is CASSRGGANTEAFF.

V gene TRBV6-4 combines with J gene TRBJ2-1; 9 nucleotides align to TRBD2. V was pared by 5 bases and J by 0 bases, with 5 bases of the junction left unmatched. Germline loops: CDR1 MRHNA, CDR2 SNTAGT. The length of the CDR3 is 16 residues. The CDR3 here is CASSRLADSSYNEQFF. The CDR3 nucleotides are TGTGCCAGCAGTCGACTAGCGGATAGCTCCTACAATGAGCAGTTCTTC.

This clone occurred once. The chain has TRBV18 and TRBJ1-5; no firm D call. With 4 bases removed from V and 7 bases from J, the gap between germline ends came to 11 bases. The CDR3 length is 13 residues. CDR1 is KGHSH and CDR2 is LQKENI in the germline V gene. The CDR3 loop reads CASSLSDGQPQHF. The CDR3 bases are TGTGCCAGCTCACTTAGCGATGGCCAGCCCCAGCATTTT.

The rearrangement uses TRBV30 and TRBJ2-1, with TRBD2 as a possible D gene (5 bases). CDR3 length: 11 amino acids. Per germline, CDR1 GTSNPN and CDR2 SVGIG (reference sequence). The CDR3 region has the DNA TGTGGGGCTAGCACTTACAATGAGCAGTTCTTC. The encoded protein is CGASTYNEQFF.

This clone was seen only once. The J gene is TRBJ2-1, the V gene TRBV15; 8 nucleotides align to TRBD1. Looked up from germline, CDR1 is LNHNV and CDR2 is YYDKDF (reference sequence). The CDR3 has 16 residues. V was clipped by 1 base and J by 2 bases; unmatched bases: 4. The CDR3 DNA sequence: TGTGCCACCAGCAGAGCCGGGACAGGCGCCTACAATGAGCAGTTCTTC. Its translation: CATSRAGTGAYNEQFF. The full variable domain, rest sourced from reference TRBV15 and TRBJ2-1, is DAMVIQNPRYQVTQFGKPVTLSCSQTLNHNVMYWYQQKSSQAPKLLFHYYDKDFNNEADTPDNFQSRRPNTSFCFLDIRSPGLGDTAMYLCATSRAGTGAYNEQFFGPGTRLTVL.